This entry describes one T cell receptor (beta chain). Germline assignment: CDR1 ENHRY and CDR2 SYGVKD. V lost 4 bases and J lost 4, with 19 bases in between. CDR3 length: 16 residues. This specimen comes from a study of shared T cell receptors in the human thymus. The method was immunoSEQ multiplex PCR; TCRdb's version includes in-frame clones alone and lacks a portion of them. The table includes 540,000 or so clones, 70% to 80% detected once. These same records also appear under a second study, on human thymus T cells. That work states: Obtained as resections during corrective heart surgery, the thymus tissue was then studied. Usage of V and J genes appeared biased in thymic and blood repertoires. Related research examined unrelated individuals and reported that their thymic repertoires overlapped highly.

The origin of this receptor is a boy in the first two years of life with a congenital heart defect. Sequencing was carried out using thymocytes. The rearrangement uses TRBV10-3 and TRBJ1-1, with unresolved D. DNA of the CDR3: TGTGCCATCAGTGGTGTAAGCGGTTCTTGGAGCACTGAAGCTTTCTTT. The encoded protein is CAISGVSGSWSTEAFF.